In its sample, the clone carrying this TCR beta chain was seen a few times. Its specificity is unknown. They got blood RNA out of unsorted whole blood and also pulled out germline DNA. Reverse transcription of approximately 520 ng total RNA with a constant-region primer produced TCR beta cDNA. What produced the TCR beta libraries was three nested multiplex PCR rounds using slightly modified ARM-PCR. A C-beta reverse primer and TRBV1-TRBV30 forward primers served in each of the first two PCR rounds, at approximately 10 cycles apiece. One entry per CDR3 protein results from TCRdb running MiXCR on the multiplex PCR reads. The table has about 310,000 distinct CDR3 sequences, 45% to 70% seen once. Losses at the gene ends were 5 bases for V and 5 bases for J; bases not matched to a gene: 7. This CDR3 is built from 16 residues. Germline assignment: CDR1 SGHVS and CDR2 FQNEAQ. This specimen comes from a study of tumor-infiltrating lymphocytes in primary liver carcinoma. Study details: Participating patients were men and women between 30 and 69 years old.

Study-wide points: Overlap in tumor-adjacent and tumor-blood pairs fell below that of tumor region pairs.

The clonotype comes from a woman in her 30s with primary liver carcinoma and hepatitis B virus infection. The chain employs TRBV7-8 and TRBJ2-3, with 13 bases aligning to TRBD2. Sequencing input: peripheral blood. Written as DNA, the CDR3 is TGTGCCAGCAGCCGGACCGGGACTAGCGGGATAGATACGCAGTATTTT. It specifies CASSRTGTSGIDTQYF.